The 20 T cell receptor beta chains below come from one sample, sequenced in a study of cytomegalovirus exposure and HLA in healthy donors. PCR involved 60 Vbeta and 13 Jbeta primers. Measured with immunoSEQ multiplex PCR; TCRdb has only the in-frame clones, and not every one. The table lists around 150,000 clones, around 9.6% of them singletons. Sequenced input: PBMCs. The origin of the receptors is a male donor in good health and CMV-seronegative.

V usage is TRBV29-1 and J usage is TRBJ1-1; 7 bases map to TRBD1. J lost 1 base, V lost 6 bases, and 5 bases had no gene match. CDR3 length: 13 amino acids. CDR1 SQVTM and CDR2 ANQGSEA come from the germline V gene. DNA of the CDR3: TGCAGCGTGCGGCGGGACAGGAACACTGAAGCTTTCTTT. Translated: CSVRRDRNTEAFF.

To note about this clone: The germline gene is not matched at one end of the junction; a read error may be the cause. This chain connects TRBV15 to TRBJ1-5; TRBD1 agrees at 9 bases. CDR3 length: 16 amino acids. Germline CDR1 and CDR2: LNHNV and YYDKDF (reference sequence). Here the CDR3 reads CATSGSQGASNQHQHF. For the CDR3, the DNA is TGTGCCACCAGCGGATCACAGGGGGCGAGCAATCAGCACCAGCATTTT.

The V call is TRBV15, the J call TRBJ1-5; D gene unclear. The length of the CDR3 is 16 residues. Trimming left V 5 bases short and J 3 bases short, with 17 bases between. Germline values: CDR1 LNHNV, CDR2 YYDKDF (reference sequence). CDR3 sequence (DNA): TGTGCCACCAGCCTCGGTGGGTGGAGTTCCAATCAGCCCCAGCATTTT. This sequence encodes CATSLGGWSSNQPQHF.

This clone was observed a few times. The gene calls are TRBV9 and TRBJ2-1, with D possibly matching TRBD1 (6 bases). Germline V gene lookup returns CDR1 SGDLS and CDR2 YYNGEE. CDR3 length equals 19 residues. The V gene lost 0 bases and the J gene lost 0 bases, with 19 bases spanning the gap. CDR3 sequence reads: CASSVALGGGLSSYNEQFF. DNA for the CDR3: TGTGCCAGCAGCGTAGCCCTTGGGGGCGGGCTAAGCTCCTACAATGAGCAGTTCTTC.

The chain is built from TRBV5-1 and TRBJ2-7; TRBD1 aligns across 7 bases. Looked up from germline, CDR1 is SGHRS and CDR2 is YFSETQ. The CDR3 has 13 residues. J was trimmed by 11 bases and V by 2 bases; bases with no gene match: 10. The CDR3 sequence: CASSLPTGAPKYF. The CDR3 nucleotides are TGCGCCAGCAGCTTACCTACAGGGGCCCCCAAGTACTTC.

The chain's CDR3 is CASSQMSGRVTGELFF. In DNA, the CDR3 is TGTGCCAGCAGCCAGATGAGCGGGAGGGTCACCGGGGAGCTGTTTTTT. The rearrangement joins TRBV4-2 to TRBJ2-2; 10 bases are a match to TRBD2. This CDR3 is built from 16 residues. The ends lost 3 bases at V and 4 bases at J; junction bases unmatched: 5. Looked up from germline, CDR1 is LGHNA and CDR2 is YNFKEQ.

This sequence joins TRBV28 and TRBJ1-1; D is undetermined. V was cut by 2 bases and J by 6 bases, with 13 bases left in between. The CDR3 runs 14 residues. The germline V gene has CDR1 MDHEN and CDR2 SYDVKM. CDR3 coding DNA: TGTGCCAGCAGTTTAGCCGGTCCTCTACCTGAAGCTTTCTTT. Translating it yields CASSLAGPLPEAFF. Together with reference TRBV28 and TRBJ1-1, the CDR3 gives the full variable domain: DVKVTQSSRYLVKRTGEKVFLECVQDMDHENMFWYRQDPGLGLRLIYFSYDVKMKEKGDIPEGYSVSREKKERFSLILESASTNQTSMYLCASSLAGPLPEAFFGQGTRLTVV.

There are a few counts of this clone. The genes are TRBV5-1 and TRBJ1-4, with D unresolved. V was pared by 2 bases and J by 1 base, with 6 bases between. The CDR3 sequence is 14 residues long. Germline V gene sequence: CDR1 SGHRS, CDR2 YFSETQ. The CDR3 sequence is CASSLTGTNEKLFF. The CDR3 DNA sequence: TGCGCCAGCAGCTTAACGGGAACTAATGAAAAACTGTTTTTT.

Note on this clone: A read error may produce the germline difference seen at one junction end. The V gene is TRBV20-1, the J gene TRBJ1-5; D not certain. Looked up from germline, CDR1 is DFQATT and CDR2 is SNEGSKA (reference sequence). This CDR3 contains 10 residues. CDR3 DNA sequence: TGCAGTGCTCTTGGTAAGCCCAAGCATTTC. Protein sequence: CSALGKPKHF.

This clone was counted a few times. The gene calls are TRBV28 and TRBJ2-5, with 9 nucleotides matching TRBD1. From germline, CDR1 is MDHEN and CDR2 SYDVKM. V was clipped by 7 bases and J by 7 bases; unmatched bases: 16. The CDR3 is 16 residues long. In nucleotides, the CDR3 is TGTGCCAGCAATCGGGCAGGACAGGGGAGGCTAGGGACCCAGTACTTC. It codes for CASNRAGQGRLGTQYF.

This clone has more than one count but fewer than ten. This sequence joins TRBV28 and TRBJ1-2; D remains unclear. The CDR3 length is 13 residues. V gave up 5 bases and J gave up 7 bases, with 14 bases separating them. Germline CDR1 MDHEN, CDR2 SYDVKM. The CDR3 DNA reads as TGTGCCAGCAGTCCGGCCTCGGCGGGTGGCTACACCTTC. Protein product: CASSPASAGGYTF.

This chain uses TRBV23-1 with TRBJ2-7; 10 nucleotides agree with TRBD1. Being an ORF, TRBV23-1 has a function that is uncertain. This CDR3 is built from 16 residues. V trimming: 3 bases; J trimming: 6 bases; junction bases outside the gene matches: 11. CDR3: CASSHRPGQGIGEQYF. The CDR3 region has the DNA TGCGCCAGCAGTCACCGACCGGGACAGGGGATCGGCGAGCAGTACTTC.

This clone was counted only a few times. The genes are TRBV7-2 and TRBJ1-2, with a weak D call TRBD1 (6 bases). V lost 1 base and J 0 bases, leaving 18 bases between the germline ends. The CDR3 length is 18 residues. CDR1 and CDR2 (germline): SGHTA, FQGNSA. Here the CDR3 reads CASSLVTGGAESNYGYTF. The CDR3 DNA follows: TGTGCCAGCAGCTTAGTGACTGGGGGGGCAGAATCTAACTATGGCTACACCTTC.

This clone was counted only a few times. The chain joins TRBV27 to TRBJ1-2; 9 nucleotides agree with TRBD1. With V trimmed by 6 bases and J by 8 bases, 16 bases remained unmatched. CDR1 MNHEY and CDR2 SMNVEV come from the germline V gene (reference sequence). The CDR3 has 16 amino acids. CDR3 loop: CASSQGQGGRAQGYTF. Here the CDR3 DNA reads TGTGCCAGCAGCCAGGGACAGGGAGGGAGGGCGCAGGGCTACACCTTC.

This clone appeared a few times. The V call is TRBV4-2, the J call TRBJ2-1; D might be TRBD2 (5 bases). The CDR3 loop spans 15 amino acids. The germline CDR1 and CDR2 sequences are LGHNA and YNFKEQ. Trimming removed 1 base at V and 4 bases at J, with 11 bases between. Written as DNA, the CDR3 is TGTGCCAGCAGCCAAGGCCTTAGCGCGTACAATGAGCAGTTCTTC. Its translation: CASSQGLSAYNEQFF.

The chain links TRBV28 to TRBJ2-2; 8 nucleotides line up with TRBD2. After removal of 6 bases from V and 1 base from J, the junction contained 13 bases not matched to a gene. The CDR3 is 18 residues long. Germline values: CDR1 MDHEN, CDR2 SYDVKM. CDR3 loop: CASSLMGLAGLNTGELFF. The CDR3 bases are TGTGCCAGCAGCCTTATGGGCCTAGCGGGTTTGAACACCGGGGAGCTGTTTTTT.

This clone has a handful of counts. The chain uses TRBV28 and TRBJ2-4; 9 bases agree with TRBD1. The CDR3 is 14 residues long. Germline values: CDR1 MDHEN, CDR2 SYDVKM. Trimming cost V 6 bases and J 5 bases; bases outside gene matches: 5. In DNA, the CDR3 is TGTGCCAGCAGGGAGGGACAGGGACAAAACATTCAGTACTTC. Residues: CASREGQGQNIQYF. Together with reference TRBV28 and TRBJ2-4, the CDR3 gives the full variable domain: DVKVTQSSRYLVKRTGEKVFLECVQDMDHENMFWYRQDPGLGLRLIYFSYDVKMKEKGDIPEGYSVSREKKERFSLILESASTNQTSMYLCASREGQGQNIQYFGAGTRLSVL.

This clone was counted between two and nine times. The chain recombines TRBV19 with TRBJ2-2; 9 positions agree with TRBD1. Per the germline V gene, CDR1 is LNHDA and CDR2 is SQIVND (reference sequence). The CDR3 is 15 amino acids. V was pared by 4 bases and J by 3 bases, with 3 bases of the junction left unmatched. DNA for the CDR3: TGTGCCAGTAGTAACAGGGGGCTCTACACCGGGGAGCTGTTTTTT. Protein: CASSNRGLYTGELFF.

In this sample, this clone turned up a few times. The CDR3 is CASSLSGGPTYEQYF. CDR3 bases: TGCGCCAGCAGCTTAAGCGGAGGCCCTACCTACGAGCAGTACTTC. The chain couples TRBV5-1 to TRBJ2-7; TRBD2 might be the D (5 bases). The CDR3 length is 15 residues. Trimming cost V 2 bases and J 2 bases, with 14 bases left between them. CDR1 SGHRS and CDR2 YFSETQ come from the germline V gene.

The chain uses TRBV28 and TRBJ2-1, with TRBD1 matching 8 bases. The CDR3 length is 15 residues. Germline lookup yields CDR1 MDHEN and CDR2 SYDVKM. J was trimmed by 6 bases and V by 6 bases; bases with no gene match: 10. The CDR3 sequence: CASSRRQGIFNEQFF. The CDR3 coding sequence is TGTGCCAGCAGCCGTAGACAGGGGATCTTCAATGAGCAGTTCTTC.